This T cell receptor beta chain was captured in a study of cytomegalovirus exposure and HLA in healthy donors. Using immunoSEQ multiplex PCR, the repertoire was profiled, and TCRdb retains in-frame clones only, with some absent. The data show 120,000 to 150,000 clones, about 89% seen once. Of note for this clone: Antigen: not known.

The study, taken as a whole, reports: The classifier reportedly diagnosed cytomegalovirus status with high sensitivity and specificity. The study designated around 150 TCR beta chains cytomegalovirus-associated. In vitro assays verified that three CMV-associated chains recognized CMV antigens specifically.

The study drew the donors from its approximately 120-subject validation cohort, separate from the approximately 700-subject first cohort. Germline lookup yields CDR1 MGHRA and CDR2 YSYEKL. V shed 4 bases, J shed 2 bases, and the junction held 6 bases outside the gene matches. This CDR3 is built from 17 residues. The origin of this receptor is a woman aged 18-29 years in good health and CMV-seropositive. This chain joins TRBV4-1 and TRBJ1-5; 12 bases agree with TRBD1. What was sequenced was PBMCs. CDR3 residues: CASSPRDRGRGNQPQHF. CDR3 DNA: TGCGCCAGCAGCCCCCGGGACAGGGGGCGAGGCAATCAGCCCCAGCATTTT.